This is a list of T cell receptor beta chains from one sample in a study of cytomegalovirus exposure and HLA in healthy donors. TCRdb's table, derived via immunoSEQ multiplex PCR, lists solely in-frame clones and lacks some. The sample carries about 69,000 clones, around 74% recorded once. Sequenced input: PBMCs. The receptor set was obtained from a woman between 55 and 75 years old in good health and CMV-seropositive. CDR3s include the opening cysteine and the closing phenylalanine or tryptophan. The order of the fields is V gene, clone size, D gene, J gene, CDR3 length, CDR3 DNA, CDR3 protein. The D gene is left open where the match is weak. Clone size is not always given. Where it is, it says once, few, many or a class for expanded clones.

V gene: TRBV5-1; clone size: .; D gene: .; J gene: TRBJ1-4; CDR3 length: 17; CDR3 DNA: TGCGCCAGCAGCTTGGAGGGGCCCCAATACGTTAATGAAAAACTGTTTTTT; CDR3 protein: CASSLEGPQYVNEKLFF
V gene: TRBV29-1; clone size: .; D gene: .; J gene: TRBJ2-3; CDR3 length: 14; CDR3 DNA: TGCAGCGCCTCAGCGGGTACTAGCACAGATACGCAGTATTTT; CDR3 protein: CSASAGTSTDTQYF
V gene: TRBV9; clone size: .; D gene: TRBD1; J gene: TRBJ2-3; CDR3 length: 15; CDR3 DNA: TGTGCCAGCAGCGCCACAGGGGGAACCACAGATACGCAGTATTTT; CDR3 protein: CASSATGGTTDTQYF
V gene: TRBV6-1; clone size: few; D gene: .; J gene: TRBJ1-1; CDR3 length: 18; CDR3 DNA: TGTGCCAGCAGTGAAGTAGTCGAGACCTTCCGGAGAAACACTGAAGCTTTCTTT; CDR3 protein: CASSEVVETFRRNTEAFF
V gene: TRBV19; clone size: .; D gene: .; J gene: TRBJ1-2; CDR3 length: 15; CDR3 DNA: TGTGCCAGTAGTATAGATCCGGCCCAACTAAATGGCTACACCTTC; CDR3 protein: CASSIDPAQLNGYTF
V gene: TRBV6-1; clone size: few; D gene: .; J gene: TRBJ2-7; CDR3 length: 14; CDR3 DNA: TGTGCCAGCAGTGGGGCGAGGCGACGGGGCGAGCAGTACTTC; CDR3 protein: CASSGARRRGEQYF
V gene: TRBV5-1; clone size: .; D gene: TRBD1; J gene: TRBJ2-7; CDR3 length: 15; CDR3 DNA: TGCGCCAGCAGCATTTCCGGGACAGTATCCTACGAGCAGTACTTC; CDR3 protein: CASSISGTVSYEQYF
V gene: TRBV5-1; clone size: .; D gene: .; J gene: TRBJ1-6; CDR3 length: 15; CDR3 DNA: TGCGCCAGCAGCAGCGGGACACTAGATAATTCACCCCTCCACTTT; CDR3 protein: CASSSGTLDNSPLHF
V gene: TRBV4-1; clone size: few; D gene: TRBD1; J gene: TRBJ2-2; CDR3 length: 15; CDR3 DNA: TGCGCCAGCAGCCAAAACAGGGGCGGTCCCGGGGAGCTGTTTTTT; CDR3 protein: CASSQNRGGPGELFF
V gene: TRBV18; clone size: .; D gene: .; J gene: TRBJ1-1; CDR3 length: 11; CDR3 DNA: TGTGCCAGCTCACCACGAGGGGAAGCTTTCTTT; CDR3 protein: CASSPRGEAFF
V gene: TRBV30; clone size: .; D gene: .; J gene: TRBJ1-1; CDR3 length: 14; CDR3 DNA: TGTGCCTGGAAAAAGCTAGGGTCGGGGACTGAAGCTTTCTTT; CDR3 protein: CAWKKLGSGTEAFF
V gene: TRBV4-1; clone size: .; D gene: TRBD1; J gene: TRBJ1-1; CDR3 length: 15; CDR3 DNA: TGCGCCAGCAGCCAAGACCCCCGACAGGGCTTCTGGGCTTTCTTT; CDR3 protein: CASSQDPRQGFWAFF
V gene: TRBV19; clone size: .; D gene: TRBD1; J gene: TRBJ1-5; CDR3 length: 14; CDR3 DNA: TGTGCCACCATCCCGGGACAGGGGAATCAGCCCCAGCATTTT; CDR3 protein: CATIPGQGNQPQHF
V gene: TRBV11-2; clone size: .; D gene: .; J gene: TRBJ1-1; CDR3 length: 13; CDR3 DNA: TGTGCCAGCAGCTTAGATTGGCAGGGCGTAGCTTTCTTT; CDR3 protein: CASSLDWQGVAFF
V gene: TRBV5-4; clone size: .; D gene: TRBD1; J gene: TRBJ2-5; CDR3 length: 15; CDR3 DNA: TGTGCCAGCAGCTTAGGGACAGGGCCACTGGAGACCCAGTACTTC; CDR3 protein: CASSLGTGPLETQYF
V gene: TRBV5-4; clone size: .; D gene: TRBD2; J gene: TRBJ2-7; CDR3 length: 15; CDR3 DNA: TGTGCCAGCAGCTCCTTTACTAGCGGCTCCTACGAGCAGTACTTC; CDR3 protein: CASSSFTSGSYEQYF
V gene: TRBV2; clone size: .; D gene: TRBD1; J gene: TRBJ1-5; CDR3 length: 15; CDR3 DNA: TGTGCCAGCAGATTGGGACAGGGCGGGAATCAGCCCCAGCATTTT; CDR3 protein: CASRLGQGGNQPQHF
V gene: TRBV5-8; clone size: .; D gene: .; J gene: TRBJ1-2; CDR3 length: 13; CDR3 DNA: TGTGCCAGCAGCGGCCGATCCGCACATGGCTACACCTTC; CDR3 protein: CASSGRSAHGYTF
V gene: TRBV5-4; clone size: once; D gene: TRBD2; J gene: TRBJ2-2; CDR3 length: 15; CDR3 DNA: TGTGCCAGCAGCAGGACTAGCGGGAGCGACGGGGAGCTGTTTTTT; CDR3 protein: CASSRTSGSDGELFF
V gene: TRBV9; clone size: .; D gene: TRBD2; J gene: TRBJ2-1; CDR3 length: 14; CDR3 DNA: TGTGCCAGCAGCGTAAGCGGGGGGGCCAATGAGCAGTTCTTC; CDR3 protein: CASSVSGGANEQFF
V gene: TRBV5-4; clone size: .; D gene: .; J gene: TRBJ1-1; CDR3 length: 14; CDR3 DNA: TGTGCCAGCAGCTTGGGAGGTAGAGACACTGAAGCTTTCTTT; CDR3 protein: CASSLGGRDTEAFF
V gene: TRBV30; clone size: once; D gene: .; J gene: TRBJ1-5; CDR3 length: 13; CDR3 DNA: TGTGCCTGGAGTTCCGTTCAATCGGGGCCCCAGCATTTT; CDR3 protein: CAWSSVQSGPQHF
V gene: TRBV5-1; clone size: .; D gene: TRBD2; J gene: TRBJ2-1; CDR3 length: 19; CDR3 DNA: TGCGCCAGCAGCTTGAACCCGGGACTAGCGGGAGGGCCGAGGAATGAGCAGTTCTTC; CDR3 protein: CASSLNPGLAGGPRNEQFF
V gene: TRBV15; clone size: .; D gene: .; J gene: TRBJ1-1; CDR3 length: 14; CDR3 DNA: TGTGCCACCAGCAGGGGGGGAACGGGCGCTGAAGCTTTCTTT; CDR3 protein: CATSRGGTGAEAFF
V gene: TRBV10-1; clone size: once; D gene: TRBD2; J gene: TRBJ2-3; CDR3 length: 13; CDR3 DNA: TGCGCCACAGTCCCGGGGGGATCAGATACGCAGTATTTT; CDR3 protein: CATVPGGSDTQYF
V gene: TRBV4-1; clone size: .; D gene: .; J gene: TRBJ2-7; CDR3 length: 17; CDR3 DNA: TGCGCCAGCAGCCAAGATGGGGCAGGGGCCCTCTCCTACGAGCAGTACTTC; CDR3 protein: CASSQDGAGALSYEQYF
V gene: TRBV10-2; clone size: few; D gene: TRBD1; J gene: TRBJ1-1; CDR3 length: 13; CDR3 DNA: TGCGCCAGCAGAAGGGACAGAAACACTGAAGCTTTCTTT; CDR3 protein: CASRRDRNTEAFF
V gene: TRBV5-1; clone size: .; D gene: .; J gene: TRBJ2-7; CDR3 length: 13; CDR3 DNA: TGCGCCAGCAGCTTGGGACACAACTACGAGCAGTACTTC; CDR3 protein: CASSLGHNYEQYF
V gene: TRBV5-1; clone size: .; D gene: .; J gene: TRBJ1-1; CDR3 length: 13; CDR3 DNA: TGCGCCAGCAGCGTTCAGGGGCACCCTGAAGCTTTCTTT; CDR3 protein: CASSVQGHPEAFF
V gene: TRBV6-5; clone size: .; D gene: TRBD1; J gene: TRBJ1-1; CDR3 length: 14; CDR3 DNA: TGTGCCAGCACCACGGGACAGGGAAATACTGAAGCTTTCTTT; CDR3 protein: CASTTGQGNTEAFF
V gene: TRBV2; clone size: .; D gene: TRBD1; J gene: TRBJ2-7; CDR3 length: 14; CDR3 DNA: TGTGCCAGCAGAGTTGACAGGGGGCGTTACGAGCAGTACTTC; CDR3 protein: CASRVDRGRYEQYF
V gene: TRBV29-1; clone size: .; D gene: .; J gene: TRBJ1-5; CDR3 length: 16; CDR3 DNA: TGCAGCGTTGCGACAGGAGCCTCGTCTAGCAATCAGCCCCAGCATTTT; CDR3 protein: CSVATGASSSNQPQHF
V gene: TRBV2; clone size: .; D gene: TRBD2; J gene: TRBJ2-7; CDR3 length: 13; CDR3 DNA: TGTGCCAGCCGGCGGGGGTTCGACTACGAGCAGTACTTC; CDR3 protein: CASRRGFDYEQYF